These T cell receptor beta chains were read from a single sample in a study of cytomegalovirus exposure and HLA in healthy donors. Libraries were prepared by immunoSEQ multiplex PCR; TCRdb keeps only in-frame clonotypes and omits some of them. The table shows about 150,000 clones, with about 76% occurring only once. The sequenced sample consisted of PBMCs. The receptors were gathered from a man under 40 in good health and CMV-seropositive. CDR3s include the opening cysteine and the closing phenylalanine or tryptophan. Fields, in order: CDR3 protein, CDR3 DNA, clone size, V gene, D gene, J gene. A D gene is named only where the DNA matches it firmly. For some rows the clone size is stated as once, few or many, or as a class when expanded; others skip it.

CASTRGREQFF	TGTGCCAGCACAAGAGGGAGGGAGCAGTTCTTC	-	TRBV28	-	TRBJ2-1
CASSLTPSGGGSEQFF	TGTGCCAGCAGCTTAACACCGAGCGGGGGGGGTAGTGAGCAGTTCTTC	-	TRBV7-2	TRBD2	TRBJ2-1
CASSPRGSHNEKLFF	TGTGCCAGCAGTCCCCGAGGCAGTCACAATGAAAAACTGTTTTTT	few	TRBV28	-	TRBJ1-4
CASSLDLEGWSTGELFF	TGTGCCAGCAGCTTAGATTTGGAGGGGTGGAGCACCGGGGAGCTGTTTTTT	-	TRBV11-3	-	TRBJ2-2
CASSYGAGNSYGYTF	TGTGCCAGCAGTTACGGGGCAGGGAATTCCTATGGCTACACCTTC	-	TRBV6-5	-	TRBJ1-2
CAWSRGFANTEAFF	TGTGCCTGGAGTAGGGGGTTTGCGAACACTGAAGCTTTCTTT	-	TRBV30	-	TRBJ1-1
CASSIRTSGSTDTQYF	TGTGCCAGCAGCATCCGGACTAGCGGGAGCACAGATACGCAGTATTTT	-	TRBV5-6	TRBD2	TRBJ2-3
CASSPRGQETQYF	TGCGCCAGCAGCCCCAGGGGACAAGAGACCCAGTACTTC	-	TRBV5-1	-	TRBJ2-5
CSVGGQNEQYF	TGCAGCGTTGGGGGACAGAACGAGCAGTACTTC	-	TRBV29-1	TRBD1	TRBJ2-7
CASSPRTGSVLYGYTF	TGTGCCAGCAGCCCTAGGACGGGGTCCGTGCTTTATGGCTACACCTTC	-	TRBV7-9	-	TRBJ1-2
CASSKATTEKINEQFF	TGTGCCAGCAGCAAAGCAACTACCGAAAAGATCAATGAGCAGTTCTTC	-	TRBV21-1	-	TRBJ2-1
CASSGTGGYQPQHF	TGTGCCAGCAGCGGGACAGGGGGCTATCAGCCCCAGCATTTT	-	TRBV25-1	TRBD1	TRBJ1-5
CASSPQGASGHEQFF	TGTGCCAGCAGCCCCCAAGGTGCTAGCGGGCATGAGCAGTTCTTC	-	TRBV7-3	TRBD2	TRBJ2-1
CTSSQMGRSRDRLVEQYF	TGCACCAGCAGCCAAATGGGAAGATCACGGGACAGGCTCGTCGAGCAGTACTTC	few	TRBV1	-	TRBJ2-7
CAISERQETQYF	TGTGCCATCAGTGAGCGCCAAGAGACCCAGTACTTC	-	TRBV10-3	-	TRBJ2-5
CASSEAGGYEQYF	TGTGCCAGCAGTGAGGCAGGGGGCTACGAGCAGTACTTC	-	TRBV25-1	TRBD1	TRBJ2-7
CASSFFAGSSYNEQFF	TGTGCCAGTAGCTTCTTTGCGGGTAGCTCCTACAATGAGCAGTTCTTC	-	TRBV19	-	TRBJ2-1
CASSLEASTYNEQFF	TGTGCCAGCAGCTTAGAGGCATCCACCTACAATGAGCAGTTCTTC	few	TRBV11-3	-	TRBJ2-1
CASSRGGDGTEAFF	TGTGCCAGCTCTCGCGGGGGGGACGGAACTGAAGCTTTCTTT	-	TRBV11-3	-	TRBJ1-1
CASSSTLAGANEQFF	TGTGCCAGCAGCTCCACACTAGCGGGGGCCAATGAGCAGTTCTTC	few	TRBV28	TRBD2	TRBJ2-1
CASSGLNEQFF	TGTGCCAGCAGTGGTTTAAATGAGCAGTTCTTC	-	TRBV2	-	TRBJ2-1
CASSLVPGSETQYF	TGTGCCAGCAGCTTAGTCCCGGGGTCGGAGACCCAGTACTTC	-	TRBV7-2	-	TRBJ2-5